The entry below describes one T cell receptor (beta chain). The sample belongs to a study of blood T cell repertoires in COVID-19. The overall study: COVID-19 samples collected from the United States, Italy and Spain covered acute and convalescent phases. From T cells, B-cell-depleted T cells, or PBMCs came the material, which was cDNA or gDNA.

Per the authors' pipeline: Estimation of nucleated cell counts was performed using reference gene primer amplification. The table came from immunoSEQ multiplex PCR; TCRdb's copy has only in-frame clones and leaves some out. V and J calls and clone size are as listed in that table; D and trimming were resolved from the DNA. The sample yields about 150,000 clones, roughly 84% seen once. J lost 2 bases, V lost 2 bases, and 1 base had no gene match. The CDR3 sequence is 15 residues long. Germline CDR1 and CDR2: LGHDT and YNNKEL (reference sequence). The gene calls are TRBV3-1 (or the pseudogene TRBV3-2) and TRBJ2-7, with 12 bases that match TRBD2. This receptor was identified in a woman older than 75 with active or convalescent COVID-19. Source material: peripheral blood. CDR3 DNA sequence: TGTGCCAGCAGCCAATCTAGCGGGAGGGCCTACGAGCAGTACTTC. Protein product: CASSQSSGRAYEQYF.